Shown below are 28 T cell receptor beta chains from a single sample sequenced in a study of cytomegalovirus exposure and HLA in healthy donors. Profiling relied on immunoSEQ multiplex PCR, and the TCRdb table lists in-frame clones only, not all of them. The table records approximately 160,000 clones, 96% of them present only once. Sequences were obtained from PBMCs. These receptors all come from a woman in her late teens or twenties in good health and CMV-seronegative.

This clone was seen a single time. The chain carries TRBV5-1 and TRBJ1-2; tentative D call: TRBD1 (6 bases). This CDR3 has 15 residues. Germline V gene sequence: CDR1 SGHRS, CDR2 YFSETQ. The germline V and J ends were trimmed by 2 bases and 4 bases, with 15 bases remaining between them. The CDR3 reads CASSFSAQGAYGYTF. The CDR3 DNA is TGCGCCAGCAGCTTTTCGGCACAGGGCGCCTATGGCTACACCTTC.

This chain links TRBV5-1 with TRBJ2-7; D gene ambiguous. From germline, CDR1 is SGHRS and CDR2 YFSETQ. There are 15 residues in the CDR3. Trimming took 1 base from V and 2 from J, leaving 13 bases between them. This CDR3 is CASSLRHGATYEQYF. The CDR3 DNA reads as TGCGCCAGCAGCTTGAGGCATGGAGCTACCTACGAGCAGTACTTC.

The chain combines TRBV5-4 with TRBJ2-2; D remains ambiguous. Germline CDR1 is SGHNT and CDR2 is YYREEE (reference sequence). The V and J ends lost 3 bases and 2 bases respectively, with 2 bases between them. CDR3 size: 12 residues. Written as DNA, the CDR3 is TGTGCCAGCAGCTCAAACACCGGGGAGCTGTTTTTT. It codes for CASSSNTGELFF.

The V call is TRBV6-5, the J call TRBJ2-1; D is perhaps TRBD1 (6 bases). From germline, CDR1 is MNHEY and CDR2 SVGAGI. V lost 0 bases and J lost 14, with 17 bases in between. The CDR3 contains 14 residues. CDR3 coding DNA: TGTGCCAGCAGTTACTCCACCCTACAGGGAACAGAGTTCTTC. Amino acid sequence: CASSYSTLQGTEFF.

On this clone: The junction does not match germline at one end; this may be a read error. This sample includes further DNA sequences coding for the same CDR3. The chain joins TRBV20-1 to TRBJ2-7; TRBD2 might be the D (7 bases). The CDR3 spans 11 residues. From germline, CDR1 is DFQATT and CDR2 SNEGSKA (reference sequence). DNA of the CDR3: TGCAGTGCTGGACCGGGGGGCGAGCAGTACTTT. Its protein product is CSAGPGGEQYF.

This clone was counted once. V gene TRBV5-4 combines with J gene TRBJ2-3, with D possibly matching TRBD1 (6 bases). V was cut by 4 bases and J by 0 bases, with 12 bases left in between. The CDR3 consists of 15 residues. CDR1 is SGHNT, CDR2 YYREEE, per germline (reference sequence). CDR3 nucleotides: TGTGCCAGCAGCATCCGACAGGCTAGCACAGATACGCAGTATTTT. The encoded protein is CASSIRQASTDTQYF. Combining the CDR3 with reference TRBV5-4 and TRBJ2-3 gives the whole variable domain ETGVTQSPTHLIKTRGQQVTLRCSSQSGHNTVSWYQQALGQGPQFIFQYYREEENGRGNFPPRFSGLQFPNYSSELNVNALELDDSALYLCASSIRQASTDTQYFGPGTRLTVL.

The chain couples TRBV30 to TRBJ1-3; 8 bases are a match to TRBD1. V shed 7 bases, J shed 2 bases, and the junction held 7 bases outside the gene matches. CDR3 length: 14 residues. The V gene's germline CDR1 is GTSNPN and CDR2 SVGIG (reference sequence). Written as DNA, the CDR3 is TGTGCCTCTGGACAGGGAAGAACTGGAAACACCATATATTTT. Translating gives CASGQGRTGNTIYF.

The chain uses TRBV4-2 and TRBJ2-7, with 11 nucleotides matching TRBD2. CDR3 length: 18 residues. With V trimmed by 4 bases and J by 3 bases, 14 bases remained unmatched. Germline V gene sequence: CDR1 LGHNA, CDR2 YNFKEQ. This CDR3 is CASSPSIVSGGADYEQYF. CDR3 bases: TGTGCCAGCAGCCCCTCAATCGTTAGCGGGGGGGCCGACTACGAGCAGTACTTC.

J is TRBJ2-5 and V is TRBV21-1; the table's D call, TRBD2, has no DNA check behind it. TRBV21-1 is flagged as a pseudogene. This CDR3 region has 14 residues. The CDR3 region is CASSKGKFRGTQYF. DNA of the CDR3: TGTGCCAGCAGCAAAGGCAAGTTCCGGGGGACCCAGTACTTC.

The gene calls are TRBV14 and TRBJ1-1; 8 bases align to TRBD1. The CDR3 loop spans 16 amino acids. Germline V gives CDR1 SGHDN, CDR2 FVKESK. Unmatched junction bases numbered 4, after V lost 1 base and J lost 0 bases. The CDR3 here is CASSQVRGQVNTEAFF. The CDR3 region has the DNA TGTGCCAGCAGCCAAGTCCGGGGACAGGTGAACACTGAAGCTTTCTTT.

The rearrangement uses TRBV19 and TRBJ1-6; D not resolved. Trimming left V 3 bases short and J 7 bases short, with 10 bases between. The CDR3 runs to 14 residues. Germline V gives CDR1 LNHDA, CDR2 SQIVND (reference sequence). DNA for the CDR3: TGTGCCAGTAGTATTAAGATGGGCAATTCACCCCTCCACTTT. Its translation is CASSIKMGNSPLHF.

This clone was recorded only once. The J gene is TRBJ2-4, the V gene TRBV7-2, with D possibly TRBD1 on 6 matching bases. This CDR3 region has 16 residues. CDR1 is SGHTA and CDR2 is FQGNSA in the germline V gene. The V and J ends lost 5 bases and 0 bases respectively, with 14 bases between them. CDR3 nucleotide sequence: TGTGCCAGCAGCCCTGGACAGTTGCTAGCCAAAAACATTCAGTACTTC. Encoded protein: CASSPGQLLAKNIQYF.

The V call is TRBV6-1, the J call TRBJ2-3; TRBD2 aligns across 9 bases. Germline V lookup: CDR1 MNHNS, CDR2 SASEGT. V shed 0 bases and J 5 bases; nucleotides not matched to a gene: 6. This CDR3 contains 16 residues. This chain's CDR3 is CASSEARRGGVDTQYF. The CDR3 nucleotides read TGTGCCAGCAGTGAAGCCAGGCGGGGGGGCGTAGATACGCAGTATTTT.

The V call is TRBV18, the J call TRBJ1-2; 10 nucleotides agree with TRBD1. The CDR3 contains 16 residues. Looked up from germline, CDR1 is KGHSH and CDR2 is LQKENI. With V trimmed by 3 bases and J by 5 bases, 9 bases remained unmatched. CDR3 in DNA: TGTGCCAGCTCACCGAATGCCGGGACAGGGGTATATGGCTACACCTTC. This encodes CASSPNAGTGVYGYTF.

As DNA, the CDR3 is TGTGCCAGTAGTATAGTGGCAGACTCAAACATTCAGTACTTC. This translates into CASSIVADSNIQYF. V usage is TRBV19 and J usage is TRBJ2-4, with D unresolved. This CDR3 region has 14 residues. Germline assignment: CDR1 LNHDA and CDR2 SQIVND (reference sequence). Trimming took off 1 base at V and 6 bases at J, with 10 bases between the two ends.

The chain carries TRBV27 and TRBJ2-1, with TRBD2 matching over 7 bases. From germline, CDR1 is MNHEY and CDR2 SMNVEV (reference sequence). The CDR3 contains 15 residues. V was pared by 3 bases and J by 0 bases, with 2 bases of the junction left unmatched. The CDR3 region is CASSFTGGSYNEQFF. CDR3 DNA sequence: TGTGCCAGCAGTTTTACGGGGGGCTCCTACAATGAGCAGTTCTTC.

This chain joins TRBV6-5 and TRBJ2-7; 7 positions agree with TRBD1. V dropped 0 bases and J dropped 5; count of bases not matched to a gene: 7. Germline V CDR1 and CDR2: MNHEY, SVGAGI. The CDR3 is 15 amino acids. The DNA for the CDR3 is TGTGCCAGCAGTTACTCTGGGACAGTTCATAACGAGCAGTACTTC. Its protein product is CASSYSGTVHNEQYF.

The rearrangement uses TRBV2 and TRBJ2-2; 16 bases fit TRBD2. Germline values: CDR1 SNHLY, CDR2 FYNNEI. Trimming cost V 7 bases and J 5 bases; bases outside gene matches: 10. The CDR3 consists of 18 residues. CDR3 sequence (DNA): TGTGCCAGCACCGAACCGGGACTAGCGGGGGGGCGGACCGGGGAGCTGTTTTTT. Amino acids: CASTEPGLAGGRTGELFF.

The chain recombines TRBV7-6 with TRBJ2-1; D gene uncertain. The V and J ends lost 3 bases and 6 bases respectively, with 3 bases between them. The CDR3 length is 11 residues. CDR1 is SGHVS and CDR2 is FNYEAQ in the germline V gene. CDR3 loop: CASSFGNEQFF. The CDR3 DNA reads as TGTGCCAGCAGCTTCGGCAATGAGCAGTTCTTC.

The chain is built from TRBV7-9 and TRBJ2-7; 10 bases map to TRBD1. Germline CDR1 is SEHNR and CDR2 is FQNEAQ (reference sequence). The CDR3 runs 14 residues. V was clipped by 7 bases and J by 6 bases; unmatched bases: 9. CDR3 amino acids: CASNLGQGMGEQYF. The CDR3 DNA is TGTGCCAGCAACTTGGGACAGGGGATGGGCGAGCAGTACTTC.

The chain employs TRBV19 and TRBJ2-7; 7 nucleotides line up with TRBD1. The J segment lost 2 bases and the V segment lost 10 bases, leaving 17 bases of the junction unmatched. The CDR3 runs 16 residues. Germline CDR1 LNHDA, CDR2 SQIVND (reference sequence). CDR3 bases: TGTGCCACTACAGGACAGGCCCATGCCCATACCTACGAGCAGTACTTC. Encoded protein: CATTGQAHAHTYEQYF.

This clone was found a few times. Other DNA sequences from this sample encode an identical CDR3 as well. This rearrangement joins TRBV27 to TRBJ1-2; TRBD1 might be the D (5 bases). CDR1 is MNHEY and CDR2 is SMNVEV in the germline V gene (reference sequence). The CDR3 runs 13 residues. Trimming left V 0 bases short and J 5 bases short, with 7 bases between. CDR3 protein: CASSLSRGYGYTF. CDR3 bases: TGTGCCAGCAGTTTATCACGGGGGTATGGCTACACCTTC.

This chain uses TRBV7-2 with TRBJ1-5, with D perhaps TRBD1 (5 bases). This CDR3 has 13 amino acids. The germline gives CDR1 SGHTA, CDR2 FQGNSA. Trimming left V 0 bases short and J 7 bases short, with 7 bases between. The CDR3 DNA follows: TGTGCCAGCAGCTTAGCGACAGACCAGCCCCAGCATTTT. Its translation: CASSLATDQPQHF.

The rearrangement joins TRBV7-9 to TRBJ1-5; 8 bases align to TRBD1. Trimming at V came to 5 bases and at J to 2 bases, leaving 8 bases not matched to a gene. The CDR3 runs 16 residues. Germline CDR1 is SEHNR and CDR2 is FQNEAQ (reference sequence). CDR3: CASSQTGARGNQPQHF. The CDR3 DNA follows: TGTGCCAGCAGCCAGACAGGGGCTCGGGGCAATCAGCCCCAGCATTTT.

The chain carries TRBV5-1 and TRBJ1-1; possible D gene TRBD1, 6 bases. This CDR3 has 16 amino acids. V was trimmed by 4 bases and J by 11 bases, leaving 27 bases between them. Looked up from germline, CDR1 is SGHRS and CDR2 is YFSETQ. The chain's CDR3 is CASSRLGEGTGIRAFF. In DNA form, the CDR3 reads TGCGCCAGCAGCCGTCTAGGGGAGGGAACAGGGATTAGGGCTTTCTTT.

The genes are TRBV7-3 and TRBJ2-5, with 7 bases lining up with TRBD2. Germline V gene lookup returns CDR1 SGHTA and CDR2 FQGTGA. V trimming: 1 base; J trimming: 0 bases; junction bases outside the gene matches: 5. CDR3 size: 16 residues. The CDR3 loop is CASSLMSGVNQETQYF. The CDR3 DNA sequence: TGTGCCAGCAGCTTAATGAGCGGGGTGAACCAAGAGACCCAGTACTTC.

V is TRBV19 and J is TRBJ1-2, with TRBD1 identical over 9 bases. V lost 10 bases and J lost 4; bases outside the gene matches: 10. CDR1 is LNHDA, CDR2 SQIVND, per germline (reference sequence). The CDR3 has 14 amino acids. This CDR3 is CATFVGQGIYGYTF. DNA for the CDR3: TGTGCCACCTTCGTGGGACAGGGTATCTATGGCTACACCTTC.

This rearrangement joins TRBV7-3 to TRBJ1-1, with unresolved D. CDR1 SGHTA and CDR2 FQGTGA come from the germline V gene. V lost 4 bases and J lost 0, with 6 bases in between. The CDR3 consists of 13 residues. The CDR3: CASSYRMNTEAFF. The CDR3 DNA sequence: TGTGCCAGCAGCTACAGAATGAACACTGAAGCTTTCTTT.